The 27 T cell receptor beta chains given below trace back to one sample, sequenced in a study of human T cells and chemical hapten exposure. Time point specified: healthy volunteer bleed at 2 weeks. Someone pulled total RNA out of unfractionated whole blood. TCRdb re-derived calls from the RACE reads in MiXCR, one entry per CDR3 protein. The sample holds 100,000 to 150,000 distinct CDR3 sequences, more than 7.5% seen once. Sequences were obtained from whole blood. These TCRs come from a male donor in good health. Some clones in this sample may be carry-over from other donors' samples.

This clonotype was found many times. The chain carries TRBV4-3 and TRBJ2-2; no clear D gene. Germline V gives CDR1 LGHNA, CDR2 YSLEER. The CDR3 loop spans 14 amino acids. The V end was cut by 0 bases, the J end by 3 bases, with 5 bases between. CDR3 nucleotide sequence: TGCGCCAGCAGCCAAGAAGGGTACACCGGGGAGCTGTTTTTT. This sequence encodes CASSQEGYTGELFF.

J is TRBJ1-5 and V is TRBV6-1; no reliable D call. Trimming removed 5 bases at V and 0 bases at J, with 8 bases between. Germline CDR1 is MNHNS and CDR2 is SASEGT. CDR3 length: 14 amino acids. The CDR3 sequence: CASSRLNSNQPQHF. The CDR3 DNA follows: TGTGCCAGCAGTCGACTGAATAGCAATCAGCCCCAGCATTTT.

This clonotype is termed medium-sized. The CDR3 loop reads CSSTLLAGGSNEQFF. The CDR3 region has the DNA TGCAGTTCTACGCTACTAGCGGGAGGCTCCAATGAGCAGTTCTTC. V is TRBV20-1 and J is TRBJ2-1, with 12 bases identical to TRBD2. V dropped 8 bases and J dropped 6; count of bases not matched to a gene: 11. There are 15 residues in the CDR3. Germline V CDR1 and CDR2: DFQATT, SNEGSKA (reference sequence).

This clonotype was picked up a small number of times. CDR3 DNA: TGCAGTGCTAGGAGCCTTTACCAAGAGACCCAGTACTTC. It translates to CSARSLYQETQYF. The chain links TRBV20-1 to TRBJ2-5, with no clear D. The CDR3 loop spans 13 amino acids. The germline gives CDR1 DFQATT, CDR2 SNEGSKA (reference sequence). V was shortened by 3 bases and J by 0 bases, with 8 bases between the two germline ends.

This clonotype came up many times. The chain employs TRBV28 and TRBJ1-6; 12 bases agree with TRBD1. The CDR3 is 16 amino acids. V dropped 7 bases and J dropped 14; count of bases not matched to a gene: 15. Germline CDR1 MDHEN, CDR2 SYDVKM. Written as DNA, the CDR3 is TGTGCCAGCACCCGTAACATAGGGACAGGGGGCTCGGCCCTCCACTTT. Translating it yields CASTRNIGTGGSALHF.

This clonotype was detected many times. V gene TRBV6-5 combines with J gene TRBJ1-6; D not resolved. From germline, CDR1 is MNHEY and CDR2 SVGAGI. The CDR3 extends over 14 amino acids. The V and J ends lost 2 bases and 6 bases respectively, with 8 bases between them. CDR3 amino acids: CASSYAGPNSPLHF. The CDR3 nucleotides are TGTGCCAGCAGTTACGCAGGCCCTAATTCACCCCTCCACTTT.

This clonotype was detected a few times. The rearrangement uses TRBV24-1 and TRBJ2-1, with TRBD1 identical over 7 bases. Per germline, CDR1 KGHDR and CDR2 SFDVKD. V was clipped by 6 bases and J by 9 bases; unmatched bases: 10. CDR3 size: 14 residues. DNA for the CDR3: TGTGCCACCAGTTGGGGCAGGGGGAGAGGTGAGCAGTTCTTC. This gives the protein CATSWGRGRGEQFF.

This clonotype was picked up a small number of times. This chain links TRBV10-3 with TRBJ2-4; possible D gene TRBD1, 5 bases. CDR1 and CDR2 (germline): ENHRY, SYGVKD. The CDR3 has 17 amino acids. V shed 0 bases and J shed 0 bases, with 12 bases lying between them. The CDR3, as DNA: TGTGCCATCAGTGAGTCTGACAGCCTCGTAGCCAAAAACATTCAGTACTTC. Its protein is CAISESDSLVAKNIQYF.

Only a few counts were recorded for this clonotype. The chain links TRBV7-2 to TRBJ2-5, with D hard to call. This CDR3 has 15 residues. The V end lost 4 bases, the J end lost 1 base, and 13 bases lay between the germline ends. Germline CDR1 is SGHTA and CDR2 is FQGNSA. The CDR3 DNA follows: TGTGCCAGCAGCTCCGGTTACAGAGTCCAAGAGACCCAGTACTTC. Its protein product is CASSSGYRVQETQYF.

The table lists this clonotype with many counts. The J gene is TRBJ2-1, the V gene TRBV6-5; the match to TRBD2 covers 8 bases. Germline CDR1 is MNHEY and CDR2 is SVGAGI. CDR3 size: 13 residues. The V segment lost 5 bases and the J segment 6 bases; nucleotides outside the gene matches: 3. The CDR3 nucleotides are TGTGCCAGCAGTGGGGGGACTAGCAATGAGCAGTTCTTC. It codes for CASSGGTSNEQFF.

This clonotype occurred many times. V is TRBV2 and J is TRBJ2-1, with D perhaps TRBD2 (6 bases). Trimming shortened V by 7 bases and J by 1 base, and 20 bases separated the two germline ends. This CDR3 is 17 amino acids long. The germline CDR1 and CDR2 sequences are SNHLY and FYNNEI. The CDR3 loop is CASIPMGGALSYNEQFF. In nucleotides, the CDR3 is TGTGCCAGCATTCCGATGGGCGGGGCACTTTCCTACAATGAGCAGTTCTTC.

Here the CDR3 reads CSASGGQNTEAFF. CDR3 in DNA: TGCAGTGCATCAGGGGGTCAGAACACTGAAGCTTTCTTT. The chain is built from TRBV20-1 and TRBJ1-1, with TRBD1 matching 7 bases. The CDR3 is 13 amino acids. V shed 6 bases and J 1 base; nucleotides not matched to a gene: 5. The germline gives CDR1 DFQATT, CDR2 SNEGSKA (reference sequence).

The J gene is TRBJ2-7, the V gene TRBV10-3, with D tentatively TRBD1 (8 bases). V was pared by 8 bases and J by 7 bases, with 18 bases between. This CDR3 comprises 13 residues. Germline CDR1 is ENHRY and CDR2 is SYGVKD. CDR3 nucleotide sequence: TGTGCCATCGGAGCGGACAGGGAGGGTGAGCAGTACTTC. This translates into CAIGADREGEQYF.

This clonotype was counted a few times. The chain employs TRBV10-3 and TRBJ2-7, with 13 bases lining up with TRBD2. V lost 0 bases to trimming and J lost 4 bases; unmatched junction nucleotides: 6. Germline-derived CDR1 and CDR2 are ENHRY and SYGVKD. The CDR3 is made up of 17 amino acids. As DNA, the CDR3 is TGTGCCATCAGTGAGTCCTGGACTAGCGGGAGTAGTTACGAGCAGTACTTC. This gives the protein CAISESWTSGSSYEQYF.

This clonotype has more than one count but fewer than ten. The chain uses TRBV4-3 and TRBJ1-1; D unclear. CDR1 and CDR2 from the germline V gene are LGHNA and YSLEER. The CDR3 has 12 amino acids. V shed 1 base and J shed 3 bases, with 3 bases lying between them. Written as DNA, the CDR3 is TGCGCCAGCAGCCAAGGTGACACTGAAGCTTTCTTT. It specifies CASSQGDTEAFF.

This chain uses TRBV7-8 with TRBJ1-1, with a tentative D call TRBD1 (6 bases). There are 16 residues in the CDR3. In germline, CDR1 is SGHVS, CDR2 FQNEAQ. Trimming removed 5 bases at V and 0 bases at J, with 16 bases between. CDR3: CASSDASGTLNTEAFF. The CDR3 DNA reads TGTGCCAGCAGCGACGCCAGCGGGACATTGAACACTGAAGCTTTCTTT.

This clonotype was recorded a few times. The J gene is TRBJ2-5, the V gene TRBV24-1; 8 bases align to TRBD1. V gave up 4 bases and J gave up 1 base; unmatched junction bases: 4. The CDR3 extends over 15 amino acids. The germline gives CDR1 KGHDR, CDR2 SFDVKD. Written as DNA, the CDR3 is TGTGCCACCAGTGAAGGGACAGGACTCCAAGAGACCCAGTACTTC. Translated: CATSEGTGLQETQYF.

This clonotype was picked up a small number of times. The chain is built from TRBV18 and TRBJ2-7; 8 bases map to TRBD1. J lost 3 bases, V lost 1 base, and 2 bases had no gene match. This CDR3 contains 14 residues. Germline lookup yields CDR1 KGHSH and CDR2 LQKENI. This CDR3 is CASSPQDRDYEQYF. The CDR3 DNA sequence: TGTGCCAGCTCACCACAGGACAGGGACTACGAGCAGTACTTC.

The CDR3 DNA reads TGTGCCAGCAGCTTGGCCTATGCGCTCGGGACAGGGCACACAGATACGCAGTATTTT. It encodes CASSLAYALGTGHTDTQYF. The chain carries TRBV5-6 and TRBJ2-3; 9 bases line up with TRBD1. V shed 0 bases and J 2 bases; nucleotides not matched to a gene: 13. The CDR3 has 19 amino acids. Germline lookup yields CDR1 SGHDT and CDR2 YYEEEE.

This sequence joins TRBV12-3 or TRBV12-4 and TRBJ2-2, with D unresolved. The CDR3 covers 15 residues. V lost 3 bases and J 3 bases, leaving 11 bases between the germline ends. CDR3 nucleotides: TGTGCCAGCAGTTTGAGTGACCCCTACACCGGGGAGCTGTTTTTT. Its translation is CASSLSDPYTGELFF.

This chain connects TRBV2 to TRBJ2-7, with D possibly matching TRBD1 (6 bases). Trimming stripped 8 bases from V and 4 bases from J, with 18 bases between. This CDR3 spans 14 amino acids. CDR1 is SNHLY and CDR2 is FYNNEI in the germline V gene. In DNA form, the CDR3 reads TGTGCCAGCTCCGAACCCGGACAGAAGTACGAGCAGTACTTC. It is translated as CASSEPGQKYEQYF.

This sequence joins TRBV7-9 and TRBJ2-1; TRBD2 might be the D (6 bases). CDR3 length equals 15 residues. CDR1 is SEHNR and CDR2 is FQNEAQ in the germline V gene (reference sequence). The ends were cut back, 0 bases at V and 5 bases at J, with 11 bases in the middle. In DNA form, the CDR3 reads TGTGCCAGCAGCTTAGCGCAGACTAGGAACAATGAGCAGTTCTTC. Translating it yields CASSLAQTRNNEQFF.

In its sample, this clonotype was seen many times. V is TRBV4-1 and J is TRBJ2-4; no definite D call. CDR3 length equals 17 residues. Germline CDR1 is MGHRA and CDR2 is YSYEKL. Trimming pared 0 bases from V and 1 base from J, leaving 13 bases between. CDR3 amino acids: CASSQDFGLGAKNIQYF. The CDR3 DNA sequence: TGCGCCAGCAGCCAAGATTTCGGCTTAGGGGCCAAAAACATTCAGTACTTC.

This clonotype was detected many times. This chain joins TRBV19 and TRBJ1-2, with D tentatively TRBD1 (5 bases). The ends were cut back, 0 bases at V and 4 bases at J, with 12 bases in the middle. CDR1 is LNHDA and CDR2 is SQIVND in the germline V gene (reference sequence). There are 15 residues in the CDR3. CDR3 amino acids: CASSIDRGSLYGYTF. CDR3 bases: TGTGCCAGTAGTATAGATCGGGGCAGCCTCTATGGCTACACCTTC.

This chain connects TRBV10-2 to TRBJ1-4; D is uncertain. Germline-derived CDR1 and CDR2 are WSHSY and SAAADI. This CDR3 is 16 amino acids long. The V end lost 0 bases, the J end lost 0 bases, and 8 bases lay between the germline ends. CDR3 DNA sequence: TGCGCCAGCAGTGAGTCTGCAGCCGCAACTAATGAAAAACTGTTTTTT. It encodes CASSESAAATNEKLFF.

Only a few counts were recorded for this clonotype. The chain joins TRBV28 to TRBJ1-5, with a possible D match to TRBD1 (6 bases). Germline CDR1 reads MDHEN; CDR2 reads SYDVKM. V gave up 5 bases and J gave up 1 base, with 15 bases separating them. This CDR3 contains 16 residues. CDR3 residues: CASSATQGLSNQPQHF. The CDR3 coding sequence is TGTGCCAGCAGTGCGACACAGGGATTAAGCAATCAGCCCCAGCATTTT.

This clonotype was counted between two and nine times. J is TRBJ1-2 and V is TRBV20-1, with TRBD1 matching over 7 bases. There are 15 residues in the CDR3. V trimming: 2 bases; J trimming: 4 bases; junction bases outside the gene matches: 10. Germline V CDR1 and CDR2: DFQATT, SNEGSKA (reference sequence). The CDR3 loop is CSARLTGFGGYGYTF. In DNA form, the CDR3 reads TGCAGTGCTAGACTGACAGGGTTTGGGGGCTATGGCTACACCTTC.